This T cell receptor (beta chain) was identified in a study of blood T cell repertoires in COVID-19. As for the study in general: PBMCs, B-cell-depleted T cells, or T cells provided the cDNA or gDNA that made up the material.

Original methodology: Reference gene primers were amplified, and this amplification served to estimate nucleated cell counts. The data were produced by immunoSEQ multiplex PCR, yet TCRdb's version contains in-frame clones alone and is incomplete. V, J and clone size are those of that table, while D and trimming were read from the DNA. The sample lists roughly 250,000 clones; more than 75% were seen once. The CDR3 runs 15 residues. Per germline, CDR1 SGHNT and CDR2 YYREEE (reference sequence). Trimming removed 2 bases from V and 5 bases from J; junction bases left unmatched: 8. Participants came from under 30 US areas, aged roughly 18 to 95 years.

The rearrangement links TRBV5-4 to TRBJ2-5; 8 nucleotides align to TRBD1. This TCR derives from a middle-aged woman with acute COVID-19. Sequenced sample: PBMCs or T cells enriched from blood (not recorded which). The CDR3 sequence: CASSFGQGKSETQYF. The CDR3 nucleotides read TGTGCCAGCAGCTTTGGACAGGGTAAATCGGAGACCCAGTACTTC.